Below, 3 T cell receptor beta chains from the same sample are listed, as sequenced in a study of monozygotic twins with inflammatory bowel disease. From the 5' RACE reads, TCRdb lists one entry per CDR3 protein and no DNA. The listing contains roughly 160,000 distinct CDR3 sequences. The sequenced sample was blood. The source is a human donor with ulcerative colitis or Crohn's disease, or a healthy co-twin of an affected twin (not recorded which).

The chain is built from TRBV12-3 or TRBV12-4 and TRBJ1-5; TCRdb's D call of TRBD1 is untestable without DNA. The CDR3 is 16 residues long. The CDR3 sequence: CASSYRQGGSNQPQHF.

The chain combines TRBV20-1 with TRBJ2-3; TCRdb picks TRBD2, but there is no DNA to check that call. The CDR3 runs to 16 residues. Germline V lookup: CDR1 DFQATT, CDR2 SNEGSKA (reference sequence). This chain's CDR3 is CSARVAGVRIADTQYF.

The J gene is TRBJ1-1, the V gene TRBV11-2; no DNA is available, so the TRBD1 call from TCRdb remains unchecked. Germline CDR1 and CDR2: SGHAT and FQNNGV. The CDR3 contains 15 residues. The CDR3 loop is CASGKGGGKGTEAFF.